These 30 T cell receptor beta chains share one sample of origin, sequenced in a study of regulatory T cells in long-lasting Graves disease. Indicated time point: persistent/refractory GD, antithyroid drugs over 5 years with positive TRAb. Extracted RNA from PBMCs served as the source of the TCR library. TCR beta libraries were built with iRepertoire HTBI primers and Arm-PCR of CDR3 regions. Each CDR3 protein is one row after TCRdb ran MiXCR on the multiplex PCR reads. This sample has over 650,000 distinct CDR3 sequences, with around 30% found just once. Sequencing used peripheral blood mononuclear cells (PBMCs), obtained when the disease was refractory, from a patient treated with antithyroid drugs. Receptors originate from a female donor with Graves disease.

The genes are TRBV6-1 and TRBJ1-2; 8 nucleotides agree with TRBD1. CDR3 size: 15 residues. Germline V gene lookup returns CDR1 MNHNS and CDR2 SASEGT. The J segment lost 4 bases and the V segment lost 8 bases, leaving 12 bases of the junction unmatched. The CDR3 spells CASLKAGTGLYGYTF. The CDR3 bases are TGTGCCAGCCTTAAAGCCGGGACAGGCCTCTATGGCTACACCTTC.

This clonotype was seen a handful of times. This chain links TRBV5-1 with TRBJ2-7, with 9 positions matching TRBD1. The CDR3 is 15 amino acids. CDR1 is SGHRS, CDR2 YFSETQ, per germline. With 7 bases clipped from V and 2 bases from J, the junction kept 10 bases outside the gene matches. CDR3 protein: CASRLRDREAYEQYF. In DNA form, the CDR3 reads TGCGCCAGCCGATTGAGGGACAGGGAAGCCTACGAGCAGTACTTC.

The chain combines TRBV12-3 or TRBV12-4 with TRBJ1-3; no definite D call. The CDR3 consists of 14 residues. Between the trimmed V and J ends, which lost 6 bases and 4 bases, there was a span of 13 bases. CDR3 DNA sequence: TGTGCCAGCAGGCCTGGACGGCGCGGAAACACCATATATTTT. Its translation is CASRPGRRGNTIYF.

This clonotype has only a few counts. This rearrangement joins TRBV29-1 to TRBJ1-2; 7 nucleotides line up with TRBD1. The CDR3 is 12 residues long. Germline loops: CDR1 SQVTM, CDR2 ANQGSEA. Trimming cost V 4 bases and J 6 bases; bases outside gene matches: 5. The CDR3 DNA reads TGCAGCGTTGTTAGGACAGGACATGGCTACACCTTC. It is translated as CSVVRTGHGYTF. Looking up the rest from reference TRBV29-1 and TRBJ1-2 gives the full variable domain: SAVISQKPSRDICQRGTSLTIQCQVDSQVTMMFWYRQQPGQSLTLIATANQGSEATYESGFVIDKFPISRPNLTFSTLTVSNMSPEDSSIYLCSVVRTGHGYTFGSGTRLTVV.

This clonotype was seen only a few times. The chain combines TRBV3-1 with TRBJ1-2; tentatively, D is TRBD1 (5 bases). V lost 1 base to trimming and J lost 4 bases, with 16 bases between them. Germline CDR1 LGHDT, CDR2 YNNKEL (reference sequence). This CDR3 region has 16 residues. The CDR3 sequence: CASSQAWGTPSYGYTF. CDR3 nucleotides: TGTGCCAGCAGCCAAGCTTGGGGGACGCCCAGCTATGGCTACACCTTC.

The chain employs TRBV6-1 and TRBJ1-5, with 8 positions matching TRBD1. V was clipped by 5 bases and J by 0 bases; unmatched bases: 3. This CDR3 contains 15 residues. Germline V gives CDR1 MNHNS, CDR2 SASEGT. CDR3: CASSTDRGSNQPQHF. The CDR3 nucleotides read TGTGCCAGCAGTACTGACAGGGGTAGCAATCAGCCCCAGCATTTT.

A few counts support this clonotype. This chain connects TRBV20-1 to TRBJ1-3; 7 bases map to TRBD1. The CDR3 length is 14 residues. Germline-derived CDR1 and CDR2 are DFQATT and SNEGSKA (reference sequence). J gave up 2 bases and V 5 bases, and 6 bases lay outside the gene matches. CDR3 residues: CSAGEQGPGNTIYF. For the CDR3, the DNA is TGCAGTGCTGGCGAACAGGGGCCTGGAAACACCATATATTTT.

The V call is TRBV7-3, the J call TRBJ1-5; 7 nucleotides align to TRBD1. In germline, CDR1 is SGHTA, CDR2 FQGTGA. V shed 5 bases, J shed 2 bases, and the junction held 6 bases outside the gene matches. The CDR3 is 15 amino acids. In DNA, the CDR3 is TGTGCCAGCAGCGTCACAGGGGTTGGCAATCAGCCCCAGCATTTT. It translates to CASSVTGVGNQPQHF.

This clonotype was seen more than once but under ten times. This chain joins TRBV7-9 and TRBJ1-4; D not resolved. Per germline, CDR1 SEHNR and CDR2 FQNEAQ (reference sequence). Trimming removed 5 bases from V and 5 bases from J, with 15 bases in between. The CDR3 has 15 amino acids. CDR3 region: CASSQYRTENEKLFF. For the CDR3, the DNA is TGTGCCAGCAGCCAGTATAGGACGGAGAATGAAAAACTGTTTTTT.

This clonotype was counted a few times. The genes are TRBV29-1 and TRBJ2-7; D gene unclear. Germline V gene data show CDR1 as SQVTM and CDR2 as ANQGSEA. This CDR3 has 12 residues. V lost 4 bases to trimming and J lost 0 bases, with 7 bases between them. The CDR3 reads CSVVEPSYEQYF. CDR3 nucleotides: TGCAGCGTTGTGGAGCCCTCCTACGAGCAGTACTTC.

This clonotype was picked up a small number of times. The chain joins TRBV7-3 to TRBJ2-7; D is undetermined. CDR3 length equals 15 residues. Trimming shortened V by 5 bases and J by 3 bases, and 17 bases separated the two germline ends. Looked up from germline, CDR1 is SGHTA and CDR2 is FQGTGA. CDR3 nucleotide sequence: TGTGCCAGCAGCCCTCGGTCGGGTGGTTACTACGAGCAGTACTTC. Translation: CASSPRSGGYYEQYF. The whole variable domain, remainder taken from reference TRBV7-3 and TRBJ2-7, is GAGVSQTPSNKVTEKGKYVELRCDPISGHTALYWYRQSLGQGPEFLIYFQGTGAADDSGLPNDRFFAVRPEGSVSTLKIQRTERGDSAVYLCASSPRSGGYYEQYFGPGTRLTVT.

This clonotype was seen ten or more times. V usage is TRBV28 and J usage is TRBJ1-2; 7 nucleotides agree with TRBD1. J gave up 7 bases and V 6 bases, and 8 bases lay outside the gene matches. This CDR3 spans 13 amino acids. CDR1 and CDR2 (germline): MDHEN, SYDVKM. CDR3 amino acids: CASRSRQGTGYTF. The DNA of the CDR3 is TGTGCCAGCAGGTCCCGACAGGGAACTGGCTACACCTTC.

This rearrangement joins TRBV5-1 to TRBJ1-1, with 7 bases lining up with TRBD1. The V segment lost 7 bases and the J segment 2 bases; nucleotides outside the gene matches: 14. CDR3 length equals 16 residues. The germline gives CDR1 SGHRS, CDR2 YFSETQ. CDR3 nucleotides: TGCGCCAGCGGGGGGGTCAGGGGGGCGATTAACACTGAAGCTTTCTTT. Residues: CASGGVRGAINTEAFF.

J is TRBJ1-2 and V is TRBV29-1, with TRBD1 identical over 8 bases. Germline V gene sequence: CDR1 SQVTM, CDR2 ANQGSEA. Germline trimming cut 0 bases from V and 8 bases from J; bases unmatched to any gene: 11. The CDR3 has 15 residues. The CDR3 nucleotides read TGCAGCGTTGAAGATCGTCGCAGGGGGCAGGAAGGCTACACCTTC. It translates to CSVEDRRRGQEGYTF. The full variable domain, rest sourced from reference TRBV29-1 and TRBJ1-2, is SAVISQKPSRDICQRGTSLTIQCQVDSQVTMMFWYRQQPGQSLTLIATANQGSEATYESGFVIDKFPISRPNLTFSTLTVSNMSPEDSSIYLCSVEDRRRGQEGYTFGSGTRLTVV.

The table lists this clonotype with a count of one. A much larger clone is a single base away; this may be a read error. V usage is TRBV28 and J usage is TRBJ2-4; TRBD2 aligns across 13 bases. The junction had 10 bases not matched to a gene; V was cut back by 4 bases and J by 7 bases. CDR1 and CDR2 (germline): MDHEN, SYDVKM. The CDR3 is 17 amino acids. This CDR3 reads CASSSTTLAGGGNIQYF. The CDR3 bases are TGTGCCAGCAGTTCAACGACACTAGCGGGAGGGGGGAACATTCAGTACTTC.

The V gene is TRBV6-4, the J gene TRBJ1-5; weak D call: TRBD1 (5 bases). V lost 3 bases to trimming and J lost 4 bases, with 13 bases between them. Germline loops: CDR1 MRHNA, CDR2 SNTAGT. This CDR3 spans 15 amino acids. CDR3 loop: CASSESRANNQPQHF. CDR3 sequence (DNA): TGTGCCAGCAGTGAATCCAGGGCGAATAATCAGCCCCAGCATTTT.

This clonotype was detected many times. The V gene is TRBV7-3, the J gene TRBJ1-2; D is unresolved. The germline gives CDR1 SGHTA, CDR2 FQGTGA. The CDR3 length is 13 residues. With 5 bases removed from V and 4 bases from J, the gap between germline ends came to 11 bases. CDR3 nucleotide sequence: TGTGCCAGCAGCGCCGGACTGGGCTATGGCTACACCTTC. Amino acids: CASSAGLGYGYTF.

This clonotype was seen a handful of times. The rearrangement joins TRBV19 to TRBJ1-5, with TRBD1 identical over 7 bases. Germline V gene sequence: CDR1 LNHDA, CDR2 SQIVND (reference sequence). V dropped 3 bases and J dropped 0; count of bases not matched to a gene: 11. This CDR3 has 18 amino acids. The CDR3, as DNA: TGTGCCAGTAGTATCGGCGGGACAGCCGATTATAGCAATCAGCCCCAGCATTTT. Protein product: CASSIGGTADYSNQPQHF.

The genes are TRBV6-1 and TRBJ2-5, with 7 bases lining up with TRBD2. This CDR3 region has 15 residues. V was pared by 3 bases and J by 3 bases, with 7 bases of the junction left unmatched. Germline CDR1 is MNHNS and CDR2 is SASEGT. CDR3 coding DNA: TGTGCCAGCAGTGAGTGGGCGGGAGAAAAAGAGACCCAGTACTTC. It translates to CASSEWAGEKETQYF.

The chain carries TRBV28 and TRBJ1-2; D gene uncertain. The CDR3 loop spans 13 amino acids. The V end lost 4 bases, the J end lost 3 bases, and 9 bases lay between the germline ends. Germline V gene data show CDR1 as MDHEN and CDR2 as SYDVKM. The CDR3 loop reads CASSSDDYYGYTF. The CDR3 DNA is TGTGCCAGCAGTTCGGACGACTACTATGGCTACACCTTC.

V usage is TRBV7-2 and J usage is TRBJ2-7; D is ambiguous. There are 15 residues in the CDR3. The germline gives CDR1 SGHTA, CDR2 FQGNSA. V lost 1 base and J lost 1, with 11 bases in between. CDR3 nucleotides: TGTGCCAGCAGCTTAGAAGACGACTCTTCCTACGAGCAGTACTTC. Its protein product is CASSLEDDSSYEQYF.

The V gene is TRBV15, the J gene TRBJ2-7; D unresolved. V was pared by 0 bases and J by 0 bases, with 9 bases between. This CDR3 comprises 15 residues. CDR1 is LNHNV, CDR2 YYDKDF, per germline (reference sequence). CDR3 sequence reads: CATSRDRQTSYEQYF. The CDR3 DNA is TGTGCCACCAGCAGAGATCGGCAGACCTCCTACGAGCAGTACTTC.

This clonotype was detected a few times. This chain joins TRBV29-1 and TRBJ1-2; no firm D call. Trimming cost V 0 bases and J 8 bases, with 13 bases left between them. This CDR3 region has 13 residues. Germline CDR1 reads SQVTM; CDR2 reads ANQGSEA. DNA of the CDR3: TGCAGCGTTGAAGATCTCGGGGTAGGAGGCTACACCTTC. Its protein is CSVEDLGVGGYTF. Combining the CDR3 with reference TRBV29-1 and TRBJ1-2 gives the whole variable domain SAVISQKPSRDICQRGTSLTIQCQVDSQVTMMFWYRQQPGQSLTLIATANQGSEATYESGFVIDKFPISRPNLTFSTLTVSNMSPEDSSIYLCSVEDLGVGGYTFGSGTRLTVV.

This clonotype occurred many times. The chain joins TRBV12-5 to TRBJ1-1, with TRBD1 identical over 10 bases. Per germline, CDR1 LGHNT and CDR2 FRNRAP. J gave up 7 bases and V 2 bases, and 7 bases lay outside the gene matches. This CDR3 comprises 15 residues. The chain's CDR3 is CASGLRQGAFGEAFF. The CDR3, as DNA: TGTGCTAGTGGTTTGCGACAGGGGGCCTTCGGTGAAGCTTTCTTT.

The genes are TRBV11-2 and TRBJ1-1; 7 bases agree with TRBD1. CDR1 and CDR2 from the germline V gene are SGHAT and FQNNGV. V lost 5 bases to trimming and J lost 2 bases; unmatched junction nucleotides: 14. The CDR3 covers 17 residues. The CDR3: CASSLWSLGQANTEAFF. The CDR3 nucleotides are TGTGCCAGCAGCCTATGGTCGCTAGGACAGGCTAACACTGAAGCTTTCTTT. The whole variable domain, filled in from reference TRBV11-2 and TRBJ1-1, reads EAGVAQSPRYKIIEKRQSVAFWCNPISGHATLYWYQQILGQGPKLLIQFQNNGVVDDSQLPKDRFSAERLKGVDSTLKIQPAKLEDSAVYLCASSLWSLGQANTEAFFGQGTRLTVV.

This sequence joins TRBV7-9 and TRBJ2-1; maybe TRBD2 (6 bases). Trimming took 5 bases from V and 3 from J, leaving 20 bases between them. CDR3 length: 17 amino acids. Germline CDR1 and CDR2: SEHNR and FQNEAQ (reference sequence). The CDR3 DNA reads as TGTGCCAGCAGCCCGACCTCTGGGAGGCTAGACTACAATGAGCAGTTCTTC. Its translation is CASSPTSGRLDYNEQFF.

The chain couples TRBV7-9 to TRBJ2-7; TRBD1 agrees at 7 bases. Losses at the gene ends were 6 bases for V and 2 bases for J; bases not matched to a gene: 10. CDR3 length: 15 amino acids. CDR1 SEHNR and CDR2 FQNEAQ come from the germline V gene (reference sequence). The CDR3 nucleotides read TGTGCCAGCAGACCCACGGGACAGACTCCCTACGAGCAGTACTTC. Translating gives CASRPTGQTPYEQYF.

A few counts support this clonotype. This chain links TRBV27 with TRBJ1-1, with D possibly TRBD1 on 5 matching bases. Germline CDR1 is MNHEY and CDR2 is SMNVEV (reference sequence). V was cut by 6 bases and J by 4 bases, with 15 bases left in between. This CDR3 contains 14 residues. CDR3 residues: CASSLRGAITEAFF. For the CDR3, the DNA is TGTGCCAGCAGCTTACGAGGGGCCATCACTGAAGCTTTCTTT.

Concerning this clonotype itself: A much more abundant neighbour one base away suggests this may be a read error. The genes are TRBV12-3 or TRBV12-4 and TRBJ1-4, with TRBD1 matching 7 bases. CDR3 length: 15 residues. The chain's CDR3 is CASSTTGALNGKLFF. DNA of the CDR3: TGTGCCAGCAGTACCACAGGGGCCTTAAATGGAAAACTGTTTTTT.

V is TRBV12-3 or TRBV12-4 and J is TRBJ2-7; D is perhaps TRBD1 (7 bases). V lost 4 bases to trimming and J lost 3 bases, with 13 bases between them. This CDR3 region has 14 residues. This chain's CDR3 is CASSWGDRYYEQYF. The CDR3 DNA follows: TGTGCCAGCAGTTGGGGGGACAGATACTACGAGCAGTACTTC.